The 19 T cell receptor beta chains below all came from one sample that was sequenced in a study of T cell changes during pregnancy in multiple sclerosis. Assay used: immunoSEQ multiplex PCR; TCRdb lists only in-frame clones, some missing. The data contain approximately 53,000 clones, around 90% of them seen just once; the ten biggest clones take up around 0.27%. This sample comprised CD4+ T cells from peripheral blood mononuclear cells, obtained in the second trimester of pregnancy. These receptors were collected from a female donor with multiple sclerosis, enrolled in a pregnancy study.

The chain combines TRBV15 with TRBJ2-1, with 11 bases that match TRBD2. The CDR3 sequence is 15 residues long. Germline values: CDR1 LNHNV, CDR2 YYDKDF (reference sequence). V trimming: 2 bases; J trimming: 9 bases; junction bases outside the gene matches: 6. The CDR3 bases are TGTGCCACCAGCAGACTAGCGGGGGGCAGCGGTGAGCAGTTCTTC. This encodes CATSRLAGGSGEQFF.

This clone occurred a few times. V and J are TRBV18 and TRBJ1-6; D remains ambiguous. This CDR3 is built from 13 residues. Germline CDR1 KGHSH, CDR2 LQKENI. The V end lost 2 bases, the J end lost 8 bases, and 7 bases lay between the germline ends. CDR3 nucleotides: TGTGCCAGCTCACCAGTCGGGGATTCACCCCTCCACTTT. Its translation: CASSPVGDSPLHF.

The chain uses TRBV28 and TRBJ1-5, with 10 bases matching TRBD1. There are 15 residues in the CDR3. The J segment lost 5 bases and the V segment lost 4 bases, leaving 5 bases of the junction unmatched. CDR1 MDHEN and CDR2 SYDVKM come from the germline V gene. The CDR3: CASSYRDRGYQPQHF. CDR3 bases: TGTGCCAGCAGTTACCGGGACAGGGGCTATCAGCCCCAGCATTTT.

CDR3 coding DNA: TGTGCCAGCAGCTCCACAGTGGTCGAGGGCTACACCTTC. It yields the protein CASSSTVVEGYTF. The chain couples TRBV7-9 to TRBJ1-2, with no clear D. The germline V gene has CDR1 SEHNR and CDR2 FQNEAQ (reference sequence). The length of the CDR3 is 13 residues. V was shortened by 4 bases and J by 8 bases, with 14 bases between the two germline ends.

The J gene is TRBJ1-4, the V gene TRBV10-3; 8 bases align to TRBD1. After removal of 10 bases from V and 7 bases from J, the junction contained 14 bases not matched to a gene. Germline CDR1 and CDR2: ENHRY and SYGVKD. This CDR3 contains 15 residues. The CDR3: CATRTETGVVEKLFF. CDR3 DNA: TGTGCCACTAGAACCGAGACAGGGGTGGTTGAAAAACTGTTTTTT.

This chain links TRBV2 with TRBJ1-1, with TRBD1 matching 7 bases. Per the germline V gene, CDR1 is SNHLY and CDR2 is FYNNEI. CDR3 length: 14 amino acids. V shed 4 bases, J shed 7 bases, and the junction held 9 bases outside the gene matches. The DNA of the CDR3 is TGTGCCAGCAGTGGAGGGACAGAGAGCATTGAAGCTTTCTTT. Protein sequence: CASSGGTESIEAFF.

The chain carries TRBV10-3 and TRBJ2-3; 10 bases fit TRBD2. CDR1 is ENHRY and CDR2 is SYGVKD in the germline V gene. The V gene end was trimmed by 6 bases and the J gene end by 6 bases; junction bases not matched to a gene: 12. The CDR3 covers 16 residues. This CDR3 is CAIRGLAGEITDTQYF. The CDR3 nucleotides read TGTGCCATCAGGGGGCTAGCGGGGGAGATCACCGATACGCAGTATTTT.

This CDR3 is CASSLGALNQETQYF. For the CDR3, the DNA is TGTGCCAGCAGCTTAGGGGCCCTTAATCAAGAGACCCAGTACTTC. V gene TRBV11-2 combines with J gene TRBJ2-5; the D is unclear. The CDR3 spans 15 residues. Trimming pared 1 base from V and 2 bases from J, leaving 11 bases between. The germline V gene has CDR1 SGHAT and CDR2 FQNNGV.

The chain employs TRBV7-2 and TRBJ2-7, with a weak D call TRBD1 (5 bases). V was pared by 1 base and J by 5 bases, with 9 bases between. This CDR3 is built from 13 residues. CDR1 and CDR2 from the germline V gene are SGHTA and FQGNSA. CDR3 region: CASSLGQPNEQYF. In DNA, the CDR3 is TGTGCCAGCAGCTTAGGACAGCCTAACGAGCAGTACTTC.

This clone was observed a handful of times. The CDR3 DNA follows: TGTGCCAGCAGCTTATGGCATTCGGAGACCCAGTACTTC. Its translation: CASSLWHSETQYF. The V gene is TRBV5-6, the J gene TRBJ2-5; D remains unclear. This CDR3 spans 13 amino acids. V was shortened by 2 bases and J by 5 bases, with 10 bases between the two germline ends. Germline V gene sequence: CDR1 SGHDT, CDR2 YYEEEE.

The rearrangement links TRBV6-1 to TRBJ2-7, with D uncertain. CDR3 length equals 14 residues. Germline loops: CDR1 MNHNS, CDR2 SASEGT. Between the trimmed V and J ends, which lost 4 bases and 0 bases, there was a span of 10 bases. CDR3 nucleotides: TGTGCCAGCAGTGTTGGGCAGGCCTCCTACGAGCAGTACTTC. Translation: CASSVGQASYEQYF.

The chain carries TRBV7-9 and TRBJ2-3; D unresolved. Germline V lookup: CDR1 SEHNR, CDR2 FQNEAQ (reference sequence). CDR3 length: 13 amino acids. The V and J ends lost 2 bases and 2 bases respectively, with 5 bases between them. CDR3 amino acids: CASSLSYTDTQYF. CDR3 coding DNA: TGTGCCAGCAGCTTATCTTACACAGATACGCAGTATTTT.

In the case of this clone: The sample carries other DNA sequences with the same CDR3. The V gene is TRBV5-4, the J gene TRBJ2-5, with 8 positions matching TRBD1. Germline assignment: CDR1 SGHNT and CDR2 YYREEE (reference sequence). V shed 4 bases and J 2 bases; nucleotides not matched to a gene: 4. This CDR3 is 14 amino acids long. The CDR3 here is CASSRGTGQETQYF. CDR3 DNA sequence: TGTGCCAGCAGCCGAGGGACAGGACAAGAGACCCAGTACTTC.

The genes are TRBV10-2 and TRBJ1-1; 8 positions match TRBD1. Germline trimming cut 10 bases from V and 2 bases from J; bases unmatched to any gene: 6. The germline gives CDR1 WSHSY, CDR2 SAAADI. CDR3 size: 13 residues. DNA of the CDR3: TGCGCCACCCTAACAGGGGGAAACACTGAAGCTTTCTTT. Amino acid sequence: CATLTGGNTEAFF.

The gene calls are TRBV6-5 and TRBJ1-2; 7 bases agree with TRBD1. J was trimmed by 3 bases and V by 7 bases; bases with no gene match: 8. Germline CDR1 reads MNHEY; CDR2 reads SVGAGI. This CDR3 has 14 residues. The CDR3 sequence is CASNAIGTDYGYTF. The DNA for the CDR3 is TGTGCCAGCAACGCGATAGGGACAGACTATGGCTACACCTTC.

This chain connects TRBV30 to TRBJ1-1; perhaps TRBD1 as D (5 bases). The germline gives CDR1 GTSNPN, CDR2 SVGIG (reference sequence). Trimming removed 5 bases from V and 0 bases from J, with 22 bases in between. CDR3 length equals 17 residues. CDR3 nucleotide sequence: TGTGCCTGGCTTGTTAGGATGGCGGGGGTCATGAACACTGAAGCTTTCTTT. It specifies CAWLVRMAGVMNTEAFF.

This clone is a singleton in its sample. The chain has TRBV6-1 and TRBJ1-1; D possibly corresponds to TRBD1 (6 bases). The CDR3 is 13 amino acids. The V and J ends lost 7 bases and 6 bases respectively, with 15 bases between them. Germline CDR1 and CDR2: MNHNS and SASEGT. CDR3 sequence reads: CASILGGEAEAFF. In DNA form, the CDR3 reads TGTGCCAGCATTTTAGGGGGGGAAGCTGAAGCTTTCTTT.

This clone was detected once. The CDR3 nucleotides are TGTGCCAGCTCAGCAGGGACAGGGGGCAGGGATGGCTACACCTTC. It translates to CASSAGTGGRDGYTF. The V call is TRBV18, the J call TRBJ1-2, with 12 bases lining up with TRBD1. The CDR3 runs 15 residues. Germline V CDR1 and CDR2: KGHSH, LQKENI. V gave up 5 bases and J gave up 6 bases; unmatched junction bases: 7.

The chain combines TRBV30 with TRBJ1-3; D perhaps matches TRBD1 (6 bases). CDR3 length: 14 amino acids. The germline V gene encodes CDR1 GTSNPN and CDR2 SVGIG (reference sequence). V was cut by 2 bases and J by 6 bases, with 14 bases left in between. The CDR3: CAWSSSGHPNTIYF. CDR3 DNA sequence: TGTGCCTGGAGTTCCTCGGGACACCCAAACACCATATATTTT.